This T cell receptor beta chain comes out of a study of T cell clonality in common variable immunodeficiency. Clones were read by immunoSEQ multiplex PCR, and TCRdb kept only the in-frame ones, dropping some. The table lists 3,000 to 4,000 clones, with no singletons. Details on this clone: No antigen is known for it. The read terminates 3 residues ahead of where the CDR3 ends, so the germline J gene completes it.

Regarding the study as a whole: Reportedly, TCR beta sequences from common variable immunodeficiency showed fewer deletions and N-nucleotide insertions.

The CDR3 length is 12 residues. The germline V gene encodes CDR1 SGHTA and CDR2 FQGNSA. Germline trimming cut 7 bases from V and 6 bases from J; bases unmatched to any gene: 5. The J gene is TRBJ2-7, the V gene TRBV7-2; 8 bases match TRBD1. The sample was peripheral blood mononuclear cells. The TCR was taken from a human donor with common variable immunodeficiency. CDR3 bases read: TGTGCCAGCAAAGCCAGGGGGCCCGAG. It is translated as CASKARGPE. The whole CDR3 region reads CASKARGPEQYF. The whole variable domain, remainder taken from reference TRBV7-2 and TRBJ2-7, is GAGVSQSPSNKVTEKGKDVELRCDPISGHTALYWYRQSLGQGLEFLIYFQGNSAPDKSGLPSDRFSAERTGGSVSTLTIQRTQQEDSAVYLCASKARGPEQYFGPGTRLTVT.